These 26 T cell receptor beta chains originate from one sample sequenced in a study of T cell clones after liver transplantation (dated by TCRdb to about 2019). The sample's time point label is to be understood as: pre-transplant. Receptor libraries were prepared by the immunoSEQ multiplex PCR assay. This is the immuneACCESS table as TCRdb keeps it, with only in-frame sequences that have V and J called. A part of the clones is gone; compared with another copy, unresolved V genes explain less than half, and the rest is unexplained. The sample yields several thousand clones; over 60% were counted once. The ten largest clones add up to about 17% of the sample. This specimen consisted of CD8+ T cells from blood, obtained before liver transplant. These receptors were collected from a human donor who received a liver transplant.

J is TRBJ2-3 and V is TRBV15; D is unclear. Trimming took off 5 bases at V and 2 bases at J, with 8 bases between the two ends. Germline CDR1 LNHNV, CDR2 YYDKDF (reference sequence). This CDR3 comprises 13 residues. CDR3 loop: CATSQRATDTQYF. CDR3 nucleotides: TGTGCCACCAGCCAACGAGCCACAGATACGCAGTATTTT.

In nucleotides, the CDR3 is TGTGCCAGCAGGGACCGCCTGAACACTGAAGCTTTCTTT. It translates to CASRDRLNTEAFF. The chain recombines TRBV25-1 with TRBJ1-1; D not resolved. Between the trimmed V and J ends, which lost 6 bases and 0 bases, there was a span of 8 bases. The CDR3 totals 13 residues. In germline, CDR1 is MGHDK, CDR2 SYGVNS.

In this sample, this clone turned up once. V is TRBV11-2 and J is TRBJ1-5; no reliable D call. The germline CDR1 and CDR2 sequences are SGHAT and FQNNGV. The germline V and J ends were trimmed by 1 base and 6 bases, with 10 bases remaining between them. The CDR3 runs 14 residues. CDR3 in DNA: TGTGCCAGCAGCTTAGCCCCTGTAGGTCAGCCCCAGCATTTT. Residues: CASSLAPVGQPQHF.

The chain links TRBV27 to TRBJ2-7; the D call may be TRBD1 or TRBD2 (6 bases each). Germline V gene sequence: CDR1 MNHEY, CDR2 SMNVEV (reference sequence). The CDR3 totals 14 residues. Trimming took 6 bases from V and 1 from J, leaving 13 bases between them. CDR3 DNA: TGTGCCAGCAGCACAGGGCGGGGTTCCTACGAGCAGTACTTC. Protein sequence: CASSTGRGSYEQYF.

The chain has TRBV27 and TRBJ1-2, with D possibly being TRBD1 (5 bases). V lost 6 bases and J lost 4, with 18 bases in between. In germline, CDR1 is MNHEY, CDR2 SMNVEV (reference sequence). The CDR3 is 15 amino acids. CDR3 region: CASSTQWGGFYGYTF. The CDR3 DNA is TGTGCCAGCAGCACTCAGTGGGGGGGGTTCTATGGCTACACCTTC.

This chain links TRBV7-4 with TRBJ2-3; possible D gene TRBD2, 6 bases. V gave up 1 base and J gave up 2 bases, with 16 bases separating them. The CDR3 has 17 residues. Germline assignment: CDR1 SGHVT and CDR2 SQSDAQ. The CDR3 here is CASSLGDSGDPTDTQYF. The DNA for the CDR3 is TGTGCCAGCAGCTTAGGGGATAGCGGAGATCCCACAGATACGCAGTATTTT.

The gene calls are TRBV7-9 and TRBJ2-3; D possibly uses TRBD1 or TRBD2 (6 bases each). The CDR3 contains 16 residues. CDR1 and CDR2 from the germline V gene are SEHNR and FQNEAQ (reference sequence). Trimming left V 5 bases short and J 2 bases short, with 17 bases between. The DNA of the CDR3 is TGTGCCAGCAGCAGCCCCCAGGGGAGGTTCACAGATACGCAGTATTTT. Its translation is CASSSPQGRFTDTQYF.

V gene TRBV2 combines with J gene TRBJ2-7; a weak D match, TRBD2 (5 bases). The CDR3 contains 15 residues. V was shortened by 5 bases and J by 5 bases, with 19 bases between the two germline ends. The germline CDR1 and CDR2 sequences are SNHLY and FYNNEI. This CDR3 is CASSPGGPYIDEQYF. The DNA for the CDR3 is TGTGCCAGCAGTCCGGGCGGGCCGTACATCGACGAGCAGTACTTC.

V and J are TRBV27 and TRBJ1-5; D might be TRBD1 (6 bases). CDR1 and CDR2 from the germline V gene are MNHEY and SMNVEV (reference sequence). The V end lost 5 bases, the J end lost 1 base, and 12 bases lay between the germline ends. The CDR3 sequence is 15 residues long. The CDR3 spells CASSLGQTSNQPQHF. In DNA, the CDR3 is TGTGCCAGCAGTCTAGGACAGACGAGCAATCAGCCCCAGCATTTT.

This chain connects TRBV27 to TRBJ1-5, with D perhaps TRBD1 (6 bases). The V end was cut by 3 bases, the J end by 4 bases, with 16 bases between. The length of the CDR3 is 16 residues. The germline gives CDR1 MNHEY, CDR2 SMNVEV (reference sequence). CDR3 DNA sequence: TGTGCCAGCAGTTTGGCCGGGGGCCGAATGAATCAGCCCCAGCATTTT. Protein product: CASSLAGGRMNQPQHF.

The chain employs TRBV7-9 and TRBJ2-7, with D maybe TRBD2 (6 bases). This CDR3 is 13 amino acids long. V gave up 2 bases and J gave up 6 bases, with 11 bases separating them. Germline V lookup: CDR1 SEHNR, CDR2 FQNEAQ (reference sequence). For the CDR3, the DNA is TGTGCCAGCAGCTTAATGCCGGGGGTCGAGCAGTACTTC. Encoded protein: CASSLMPGVEQYF.

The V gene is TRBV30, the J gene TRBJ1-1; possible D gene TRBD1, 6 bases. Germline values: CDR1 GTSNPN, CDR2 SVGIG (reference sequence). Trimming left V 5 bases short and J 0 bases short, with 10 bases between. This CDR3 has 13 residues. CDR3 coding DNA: TGTGCCTGGGGGGGCGGGATGAACACTGAAGCTTTCTTT. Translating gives CAWGGGMNTEAFF.

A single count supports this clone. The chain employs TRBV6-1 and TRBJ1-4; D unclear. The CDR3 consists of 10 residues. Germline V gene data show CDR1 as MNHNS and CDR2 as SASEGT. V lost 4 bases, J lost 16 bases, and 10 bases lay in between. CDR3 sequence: CASSGPTQFF. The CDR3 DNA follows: TGTGCCAGCAGTGGGCCGACTCAGTTTTTT.

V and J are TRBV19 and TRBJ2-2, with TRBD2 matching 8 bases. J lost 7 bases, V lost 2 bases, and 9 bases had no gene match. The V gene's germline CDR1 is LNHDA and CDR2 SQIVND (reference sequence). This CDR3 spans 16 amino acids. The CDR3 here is CASSISWGLEDGELFF. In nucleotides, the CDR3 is TGTGCCAGTAGTATAAGTTGGGGACTAGAGGACGGGGAGCTGTTTTTT.

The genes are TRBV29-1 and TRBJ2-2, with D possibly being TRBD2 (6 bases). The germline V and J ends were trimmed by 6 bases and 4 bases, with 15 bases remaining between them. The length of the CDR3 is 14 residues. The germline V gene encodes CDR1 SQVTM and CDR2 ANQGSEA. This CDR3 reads CSVGSRESTGELFF. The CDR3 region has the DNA TGCAGCGTGGGGTCCCGGGAGAGCACCGGGGAGCTGTTTTTT.

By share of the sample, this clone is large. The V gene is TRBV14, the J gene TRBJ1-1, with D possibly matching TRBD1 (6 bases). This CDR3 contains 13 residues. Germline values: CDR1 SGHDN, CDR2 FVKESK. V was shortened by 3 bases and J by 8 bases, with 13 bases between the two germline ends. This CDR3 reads CASSHPGAREAFF. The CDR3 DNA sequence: TGTGCCAGCAGCCATCCGGGGGCCAGGGAAGCTTTCTTT. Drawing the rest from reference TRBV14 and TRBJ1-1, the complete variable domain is EAGVTQFPSHSVIEKGQTVTLRCDPISGHDNLYWYRRVMGKEIKFLLHFVKESKQDESGMPNNRFLAERTGGTYSTLKVQPAELEDSGVYFCASSHPGAREAFFGQGTRLTVV.

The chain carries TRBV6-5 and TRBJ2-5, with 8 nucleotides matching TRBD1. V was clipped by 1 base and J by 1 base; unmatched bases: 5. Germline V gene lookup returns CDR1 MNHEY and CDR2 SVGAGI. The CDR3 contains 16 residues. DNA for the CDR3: TGTGCCAGCAGTTACTTGGACAGGGAGGCCCAAGAGACCCAGTACTTC. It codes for CASSYLDREAQETQYF.

The CDR3 nucleotides are TGCGCCAGCAGCTTCAGTGCGGGAGGTTCAAATGAGCAGTTCTTC. Protein: CASSFSAGGSNEQFF. This chain links TRBV5-1 with TRBJ2-1; 8 nucleotides line up with TRBD2. With V trimmed by 2 bases and J by 7 bases, 8 bases remained unmatched. The CDR3 covers 15 residues. Per germline, CDR1 SGHRS and CDR2 YFSETQ. Supplemented by reference TRBV5-1 and TRBJ2-1, the full variable domain reads KAGVTQTPRYLIKTRGQQVTLSCSPISGHRSVSWYQQTPGQGLQFLFEYFSETQRNKGNFPGRFSGRQFSNSRSEMNVSTLELGDSALYLCASSFSAGGSNEQFFGPGTRLTVL.

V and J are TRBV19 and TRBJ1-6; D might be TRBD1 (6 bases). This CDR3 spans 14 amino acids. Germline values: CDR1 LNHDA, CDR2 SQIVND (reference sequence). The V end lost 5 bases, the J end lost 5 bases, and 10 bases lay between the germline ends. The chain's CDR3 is CASSWSGDNSPLHF. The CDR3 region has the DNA TGTGCCAGTAGTTGGTCAGGGGATAATTCACCCCTCCACTTT.

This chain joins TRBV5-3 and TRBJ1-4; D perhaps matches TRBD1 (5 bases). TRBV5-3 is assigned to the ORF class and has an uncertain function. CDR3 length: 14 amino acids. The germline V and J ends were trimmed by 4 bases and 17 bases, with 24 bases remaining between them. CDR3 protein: CARSPRWSGPWAFF. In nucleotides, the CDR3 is TGTGCCAGAAGCCCCCGTTGGTCAGGGCCTTGGGCTTTTTTT.

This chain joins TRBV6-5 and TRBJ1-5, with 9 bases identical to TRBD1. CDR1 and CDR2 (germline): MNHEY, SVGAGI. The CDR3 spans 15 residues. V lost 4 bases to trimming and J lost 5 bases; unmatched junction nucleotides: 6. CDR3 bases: TGTGCCAGCAGTTCTGACAGGGGGTGGGATCAGCCCCAGCATTTT. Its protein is CASSSDRGWDQPQHF.

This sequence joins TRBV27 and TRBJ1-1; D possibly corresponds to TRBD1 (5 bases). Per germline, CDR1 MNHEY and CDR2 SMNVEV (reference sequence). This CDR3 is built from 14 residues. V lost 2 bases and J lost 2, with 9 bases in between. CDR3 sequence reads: CASSLGGINTEAFF. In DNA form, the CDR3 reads TGTGCCAGCAGTTTAGGGGGGATCAACACTGAAGCTTTCTTT.

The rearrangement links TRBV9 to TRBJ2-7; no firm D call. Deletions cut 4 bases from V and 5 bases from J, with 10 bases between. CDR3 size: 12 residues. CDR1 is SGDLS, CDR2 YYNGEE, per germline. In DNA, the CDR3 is TGTGCCAGCAGCCCCGGGTCCCACGAGCAGTACTTC. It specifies CASSPGSHEQYF.

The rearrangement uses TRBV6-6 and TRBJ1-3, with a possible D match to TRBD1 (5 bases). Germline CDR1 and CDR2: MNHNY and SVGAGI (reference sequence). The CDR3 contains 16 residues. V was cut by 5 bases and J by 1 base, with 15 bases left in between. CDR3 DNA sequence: TGTGCCAGCAGTAACCGACGGGGCCTATCTGGAAACACCATATATTTT. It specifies CASSNRRGLSGNTIYF.

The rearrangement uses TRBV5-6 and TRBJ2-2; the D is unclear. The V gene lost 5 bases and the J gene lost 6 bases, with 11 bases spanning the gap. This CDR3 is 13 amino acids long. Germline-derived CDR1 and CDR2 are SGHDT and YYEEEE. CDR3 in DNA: TGTGCCAGCAGGAACGTCGGAGCCGGGGAGCTGTTTTTT. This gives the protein CASRNVGAGELFF.

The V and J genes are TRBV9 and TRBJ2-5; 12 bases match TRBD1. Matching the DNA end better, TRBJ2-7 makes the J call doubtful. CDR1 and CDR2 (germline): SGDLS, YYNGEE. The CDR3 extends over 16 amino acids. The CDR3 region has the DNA TGTGCCAGCAGCGTAGGATGGGACAGGGGGCGGGACGAGCAGTACTTC. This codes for CASSVGWDRGRDEQYF.